These 29 T cell receptor beta chains share one sample of origin, sequenced in a study of blood T cell repertoires in COVID-19. Repertoires were generated with immunoSEQ multiplex PCR, while TCRdb's copy carries only in-frame clones and drops some. The sample contains 150,000 to 200,000 clones, about 80% of which appear only once. Sequences were obtained from peripheral blood. These receptors all come from a human donor with acute or convalescent COVID-19. The donor label of this sample is uncertain.

This chain joins TRBV6-2 or TRBV6-3 and TRBJ2-3; 14 bases match TRBD2. Germline-derived CDR1 and CDR2 are MNHEY and SVGEGT. The V segment lost 6 bases and the J segment 7 bases; nucleotides outside the gene matches: 6. The CDR3 loop spans 15 amino acids. In DNA form, the CDR3 reads TGTGCCAGCAGCCTGACTAGCGGGGGGGGATATACGCAGTATTTT. Translating gives CASSLTSGGGYTQYF.

V usage is TRBV28 and J usage is TRBJ1-6, with TRBD1 matching over 7 bases. The CDR3 spans 14 residues. Losses at the gene ends were 6 bases for V and 6 bases for J; bases not matched to a gene: 5. Germline V gene lookup returns CDR1 MDHEN and CDR2 SYDVKM. The CDR3, as DNA: TGTGCCAGCAGCTCGGGACAGATTAATTCACCCCTCCACTTT. Translation: CASSSGQINSPLHF.

This clone was recorded once. The genes are TRBV2 and TRBJ2-5; 11 nucleotides align to TRBD2. V was pared by 2 bases and J by 11 bases, with 10 bases of the junction left unmatched. This CDR3 comprises 15 residues. The germline V gene has CDR1 SNHLY and CDR2 FYNNEI. The CDR3 sequence: CASSEQPGLAVPQYF. CDR3 nucleotide sequence: TGTGCCAGCAGTGAACAGCCGGGACTAGCGGTGCCTCAGTACTTC. The variable domain in full, with the rest retrieved from reference TRBV2 and TRBJ2-5, is EPEVTQTPSHQVTQMGQEVILRCVPISNHLYFYWYRQILGQKVEFLVSFYNNEISEKSEIFDDQFSVERPDGSNFTLKIRSTKLEDSAMYFCASSEQPGLAVPQYFGPGTRLLVL.

The rearrangement joins TRBV11-3 to TRBJ2-7; tentative D call: TRBD2 (5 bases). V was trimmed by 4 bases and J by 0 bases, leaving 10 bases between them. CDR3 length: 14 residues. Germline V gene lookup returns CDR1 SGHNT and CDR2 YENEEA. CDR3 residues: CASSSTGSSYEQYF. CDR3 sequence (DNA): TGTGCCAGCAGCTCGACGGGAAGCTCCTACGAGCAGTACTTC.

The chain joins TRBV11-2 to TRBJ1-2; D gene uncertain. Germline V gives CDR1 SGHAT, CDR2 FQNNGV. The CDR3 contains 14 residues. Trimming shortened V by 5 bases and J by 4 bases, and 14 bases separated the two germline ends. In DNA, the CDR3 is TGTGCCAGCAGCCTGAGCGGGCCGGCCTATGGCTACACCTTC. Translated, it gives CASSLSGPAYGYTF.

The chain carries TRBV5-1 and TRBJ1-4; D not certain. The germline CDR1 and CDR2 sequences are SGHRS and YFSETQ. V shed 2 bases and J shed 0 bases, with 8 bases lying between them. The CDR3 loop spans 15 amino acids. The CDR3 sequence is CASSFSVATNEKLFF. The CDR3 coding sequence is TGCGCCAGCAGCTTTTCGGTTGCAACTAATGAAAAACTGTTTTTT.

CDR3 amino acids: CAWSDQRGSYEQYF. The CDR3 DNA follows: TGTGCCTGGAGTGACCAGCGGGGCTCCTACGAGCAGTACTTC. V and J are TRBV30 and TRBJ2-7; TRBD2 aligns across 7 bases. The CDR3 runs to 14 residues. J lost 0 bases, V lost 1 base, and 3 bases had no gene match. CDR1 is GTSNPN and CDR2 is SVGIG in the germline V gene (reference sequence).

The chain employs TRBV7-9 and TRBJ2-7; tentative D call: TRBD2 (5 bases). Trimming removed 5 bases at V and 4 bases at J, with 6 bases between. The CDR3 length is 11 residues. Germline assignment: CDR1 SEHNR and CDR2 FQNEAQ (reference sequence). The CDR3 sequence: CASSRGYEQYF. CDR3 DNA: TGTGCCAGCAGCCGGGGTTACGAGCAGTACTTC. The full variable domain, completed using reference TRBV7-9 and TRBJ2-7, is DTGVSQNPRHKITKRGQNVTFRCDPISEHNRLYWYRQTLGQGPEFLTYFQNEAQLEKSRLLSDRFSAERPKGSFSTLEIQRTEQGDSAMYLCASSRGYEQYFGPGTRLTVT.

V gene TRBV3-1 (or the pseudogene TRBV3-2) combines with J gene TRBJ2-5; 12 bases are shared with TRBD2. Germline-derived CDR1 and CDR2 are LGHDT and YNNKEL (reference sequence). This CDR3 is built from 16 residues. Trimming at V came to 3 bases and at J to 5 bases, leaving 7 bases not matched to a gene. CDR3 bases: TGTGCCAGCAGCCAGGTAGGACTAGCGGGACGGGAGACCCAGTACTTC. This codes for CASSQVGLAGRETQYF.

The chain combines TRBV19 with TRBJ2-6; D possibly corresponds to TRBD1 (5 bases). CDR1 is LNHDA, CDR2 SQIVND, per germline (reference sequence). CDR3 length: 16 residues. V lost 0 bases, J lost 2 bases, and 8 bases lay in between. The DNA of the CDR3 is TGTGCCAGTAGTATAGACAGACAGCCTGGGGCCAACGTCCTGACTTTC. Its protein product is CASSIDRQPGANVLTF.

V usage is TRBV2 and J usage is TRBJ2-5, with D possibly TRBD2 on 7 matching bases. This CDR3 is 15 amino acids long. V dropped 5 bases and J dropped 0 bases, with 13 bases sitting between them. CDR1 and CDR2 (germline): SNHLY, FYNNEI. The CDR3 DNA sequence: TGTGCCAGCAGTATAGGGGGGGTGTACCAAGAGACCCAGTACTTC. Its translation: CASSIGGVYQETQYF.

This clone was detected once. The CDR3 DNA follows: TGTGCCAGCAGCCCCCAGGGGGCAAACACTGAAGCTTTCTTT. Encoded protein: CASSPQGANTEAFF. The chain joins TRBV7-6 to TRBJ1-1; 8 bases fit TRBD1. Germline-derived CDR1 and CDR2 are SGHVS and FNYEAQ. The CDR3 spans 14 residues. V gave up 5 bases and J gave up 2 bases; unmatched junction bases: 4.

This clone was recorded only once. The rearrangement uses TRBV19 and TRBJ1-2; possibly TRBD1 for D (6 bases). V was trimmed by 7 bases and J by 1 base, leaving 13 bases between them. Germline lookup yields CDR1 LNHDA and CDR2 SQIVND (reference sequence). This CDR3 comprises 14 residues. Written as DNA, the CDR3 is TGTGCCAGTAAACCTAGGACAGATAACTATGGCTACACCTTC. Its protein product is CASKPRTDNYGYTF.

The rearrangement uses TRBV7-8 and TRBJ1-2; D gene unclear. Germline CDR1 reads SGHVS; CDR2 reads FQNEAQ. This CDR3 contains 11 residues. The V and J ends lost 4 bases and 4 bases respectively, with 4 bases between them. CDR3 coding DNA: TGTGCCAGCAGCTCCAGCTATGGCTACACCTTC. The encoded protein is CASSSSYGYTF.

The chain links TRBV7-9 to TRBJ1-1; 8 bases are a match to TRBD1. This CDR3 has 14 amino acids. Germline assignment: CDR1 SEHNR and CDR2 FQNEAQ (reference sequence). Trimming removed 5 bases from V and 5 bases from J; junction bases left unmatched: 7. The CDR3, as DNA: TGTGCCAGCAGCGGACCAGGGGGCAGGACTGAAGCTTTCTTT. This codes for CASSGPGGRTEAFF.

This chain connects TRBV19 to TRBJ1-5, with D possibly being TRBD1 (6 bases). CDR3 length: 17 amino acids. Deletions cut 6 bases from V and 0 bases from J, with 18 bases between. The germline CDR1 and CDR2 sequences are LNHDA and SQIVND (reference sequence). The CDR3 DNA is TGTGCCAGTAGGGACCAGACAGGTCGCCATAGCAATCAGCCCCAGCATTTT. Amino acid sequence: CASRDQTGRHSNQPQHF.

In its sample, this clone was seen a few times. The CDR3, as DNA: TGTGCCATCAGTGGGACATTAGTAGCGCCCCAGCATTTT. Translation gives CAISGTLVAPQHF. V gene TRBV10-3 combines with J gene TRBJ1-5, with D maybe TRBD1 (5 bases). CDR3 length: 13 amino acids. Trimming removed 4 bases from V and 9 bases from J, with 13 bases in between. Germline values: CDR1 ENHRY, CDR2 SYGVKD.

The chain couples TRBV21-1 to TRBJ2-2; the table calls TRBD1, which could not be checked here. TRBV21-1 counts as a pseudogene. CDR3 length equals 14 residues. The CDR3 spells CASTQGKDTGELFF. The DNA for the CDR3 is TGTGCCAGCACCCAGGGTAAGGACACCGGGGAGCTGTTTTTT.

Regarding this clone: The sample carries other DNA sequences with the same CDR3. This chain uses TRBV19 with TRBJ1-1; 7 bases align to TRBD1. Germline CDR1 reads LNHDA; CDR2 reads SQIVND (reference sequence). Unmatched junction bases numbered 3, after V lost 6 bases and J lost 2 bases. The CDR3 covers 13 residues. In nucleotides, the CDR3 is TGTGCCAGTAGGCGGGACAGTAACACTGAAGCTTTCTTT. Translation: CASRRDSNTEAFF. Together with reference TRBV19 and TRBJ1-1, the CDR3 gives the full variable domain: DGGITQSPKYLFRKEGQNVTLSCEQNLNHDAMYWYRQDPGQGLRLIYYSQIVNDFQKGDIAEGYSVSREKKESFPLTVTSAQKNPTAFYLCASRRDSNTEAFFGQGTRLTVV.

This rearrangement joins TRBV30 to TRBJ2-2; maybe TRBD2 (5 bases). Trimming removed 7 bases from V and 1 base from J, with 13 bases in between. The CDR3 runs to 14 residues. In germline, CDR1 is GTSNPN, CDR2 SVGIG (reference sequence). CDR3 sequence reads: CASHGDWNTGELFF. The CDR3 DNA sequence: TGTGCCTCCCACGGGGATTGGAACACCGGGGAGCTGTTTTTT. The full variable domain, with the rest looked up from reference TRBV30 and TRBJ2-2, is SQTIHQWPATLVQPVGSPLSLECTVEGTSNPNLYWYRQAAGRGLQLLFYSVGIGQISSEVPQNLSASRPQDRQFILSSKKLLLSDSGFYLCASHGDWNTGELFFGEGSRLTVL.

The rearrangement joins TRBV7-3 to TRBJ2-3; possible D gene TRBD2, 6 bases. The CDR3 runs to 14 residues. V lost 0 bases, J lost 3 bases, and 7 bases lay in between. Germline V gene data show CDR1 as SGHTA and CDR2 as FQGTGA. CDR3 sequence reads: CASSLTGGTDTQYF. Here the CDR3 DNA reads TGTGCCAGCAGCTTAACGGGGGGTACAGATACGCAGTATTTT. Complete variable domain (other parts from reference TRBV7-3 and TRBJ2-3): GAGVSQTPSNKVTEKGKYVELRCDPISGHTALYWYRQSLGQGPEFLIYFQGTGAADDSGLPNDRFFAVRPEGSVSTLKIQRTERGDSAVYLCASSLTGGTDTQYFGPGTRLTVL.

This sequence joins TRBV7-2 and TRBJ2-2, with D possibly TRBD2 on 7 matching bases. This CDR3 has 18 amino acids. Trimming took off 2 bases at V and 4 bases at J, with 20 bases between the two ends. Germline-derived CDR1 and CDR2 are SGHTA and FQGNSA. CDR3 nucleotide sequence: TGTGCCAGCAGCTTAAATGAGAATTCGGGGGGCGGCACCGGGGAGCTGTTTTTT. It specifies CASSLNENSGGGTGELFF.

This clone was counted only a few times. J is TRBJ1-2 and V is TRBV9, with 7 bases fitting TRBD1. From germline, CDR1 is SGDLS and CDR2 YYNGEE. The CDR3 contains 14 residues. The V segment lost 0 bases and the J segment 3 bases; nucleotides outside the gene matches: 2. Here the CDR3 reads CASSVADRDYGYTF. CDR3 sequence (DNA): TGTGCCAGCAGCGTAGCCGACAGGGACTATGGCTACACCTTC.

The chain links TRBV19 to TRBJ2-7, with 10 bases identical to TRBD1. The CDR3 has 13 amino acids. V was pared by 5 bases and J by 9 bases, with 7 bases of the junction left unmatched. The V gene's germline CDR1 is LNHDA and CDR2 SQIVND (reference sequence). CDR3 region: CASSETGGRAQYF. The CDR3 nucleotides are TGTGCCAGTAGTGAGACAGGGGGCCGTGCGCAGTACTTC.

This clone was counted a single time. The V call is TRBV7-9, the J call TRBJ1-2, with TRBD1 matching 9 bases. The trim removed 5 bases at V and 4 bases at J, leaving 11 bases unmatched. From germline, CDR1 is SEHNR and CDR2 FQNEAQ (reference sequence). This CDR3 has 16 residues. The CDR3 DNA is TGTGCCAGCAGCCACCAAGGACAGGGGTGGAGCTATGGCTACACCTTC. Its translation: CASSHQGQGWSYGYTF.

The J gene is TRBJ1-1, the V gene TRBV19; D unclear. The CDR3 spans 14 residues. V dropped 1 base and J dropped 1 base, with 7 bases sitting between them. Per the germline V gene, CDR1 is LNHDA and CDR2 is SQIVND (reference sequence). The CDR3 sequence is CASSIGRENTEAFF. Written as DNA, the CDR3 is TGTGCCAGTAGTATAGGACGGGAGAACACTGAAGCTTTCTTT. The full variable domain, rest sourced from reference TRBV19 and TRBJ1-1, is DGGITQSPKYLFRKEGQNVTLSCEQNLNHDAMYWYRQDPGQGLRLIYYSQIVNDFQKGDIAEGYSVSREKKESFPLTVTSAQKNPTAFYLCASSIGRENTEAFFGQGTRLTVV.

This clone was picked up one time. The rearrangement links TRBV6-6 to TRBJ1-3, with D perhaps TRBD1 (6 bases). The V gene's germline CDR1 is MNHNY and CDR2 SVGAGI (reference sequence). Deletions cut 4 bases from V and 0 bases from J, with 13 bases between. This CDR3 comprises 16 residues. The CDR3 loop reads CASSSFKDSSGNTIYF. In nucleotides, the CDR3 is TGTGCCAGCAGTTCCTTCAAGGACAGCTCTGGAAACACCATATATTTT.

The DNA for the CDR3 is TGTGCCAGTAGTTACCCGCAGGGGCCACAGCCCCAGCATTTT. This gives the protein CASSYPQGPQPQHF. The chain couples TRBV19 to TRBJ1-5; D is possibly TRBD1 (6 bases). The CDR3 totals 14 residues. The ends were cut back, 5 bases at V and 7 bases at J, with 15 bases in the middle. Germline-derived CDR1 and CDR2 are LNHDA and SQIVND (reference sequence).

The V gene is TRBV5-1, the J gene TRBJ1-3, with a tentative D call TRBD1 (5 bases). CDR3 size: 15 residues. Germline V gene data show CDR1 as SGHRS and CDR2 as YFSETQ. V lost 0 bases and J lost 2, with 9 bases in between. CDR3 amino acids: CASSLEPGTGNTIYF. For the CDR3, the DNA is TGCGCCAGCAGCTTGGAACCAGGGACTGGAAACACCATATATTTT.